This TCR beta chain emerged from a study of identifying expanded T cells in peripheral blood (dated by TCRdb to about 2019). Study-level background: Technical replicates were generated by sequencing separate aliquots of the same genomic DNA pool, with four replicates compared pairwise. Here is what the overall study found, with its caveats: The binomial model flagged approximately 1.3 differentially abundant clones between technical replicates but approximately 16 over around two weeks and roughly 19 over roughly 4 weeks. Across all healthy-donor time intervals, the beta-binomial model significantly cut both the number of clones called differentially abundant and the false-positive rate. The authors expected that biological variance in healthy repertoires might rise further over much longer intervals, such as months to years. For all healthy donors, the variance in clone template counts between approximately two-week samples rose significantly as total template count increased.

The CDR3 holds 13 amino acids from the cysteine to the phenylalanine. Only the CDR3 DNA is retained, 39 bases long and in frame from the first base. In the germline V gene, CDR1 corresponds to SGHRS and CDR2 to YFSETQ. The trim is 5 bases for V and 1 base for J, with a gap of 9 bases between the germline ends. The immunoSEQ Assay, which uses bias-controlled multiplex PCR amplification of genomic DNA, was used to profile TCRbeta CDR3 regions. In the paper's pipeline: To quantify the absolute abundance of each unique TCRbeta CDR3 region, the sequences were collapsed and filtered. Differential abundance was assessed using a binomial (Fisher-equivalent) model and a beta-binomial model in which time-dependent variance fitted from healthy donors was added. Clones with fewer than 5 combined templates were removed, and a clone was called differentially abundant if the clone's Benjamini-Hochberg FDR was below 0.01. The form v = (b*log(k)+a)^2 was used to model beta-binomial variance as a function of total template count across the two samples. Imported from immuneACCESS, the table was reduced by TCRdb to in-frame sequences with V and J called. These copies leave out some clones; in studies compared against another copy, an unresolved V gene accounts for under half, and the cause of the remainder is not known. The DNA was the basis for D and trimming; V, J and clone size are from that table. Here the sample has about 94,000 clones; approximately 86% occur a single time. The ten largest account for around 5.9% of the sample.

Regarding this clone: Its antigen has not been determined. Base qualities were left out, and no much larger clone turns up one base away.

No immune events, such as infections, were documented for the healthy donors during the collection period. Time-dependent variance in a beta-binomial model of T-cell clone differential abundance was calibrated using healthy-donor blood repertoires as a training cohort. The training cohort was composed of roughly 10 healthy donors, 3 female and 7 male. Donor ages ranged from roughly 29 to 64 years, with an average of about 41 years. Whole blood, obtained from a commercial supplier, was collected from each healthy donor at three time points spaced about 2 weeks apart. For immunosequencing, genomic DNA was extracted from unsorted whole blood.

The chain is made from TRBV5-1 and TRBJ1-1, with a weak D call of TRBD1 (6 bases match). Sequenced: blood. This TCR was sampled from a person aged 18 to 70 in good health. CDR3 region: CASRGGPNTEAFF. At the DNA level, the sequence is TGCGCCAGCAGAGGGGGGCCGAACACTGAAGCTTTCTTT.